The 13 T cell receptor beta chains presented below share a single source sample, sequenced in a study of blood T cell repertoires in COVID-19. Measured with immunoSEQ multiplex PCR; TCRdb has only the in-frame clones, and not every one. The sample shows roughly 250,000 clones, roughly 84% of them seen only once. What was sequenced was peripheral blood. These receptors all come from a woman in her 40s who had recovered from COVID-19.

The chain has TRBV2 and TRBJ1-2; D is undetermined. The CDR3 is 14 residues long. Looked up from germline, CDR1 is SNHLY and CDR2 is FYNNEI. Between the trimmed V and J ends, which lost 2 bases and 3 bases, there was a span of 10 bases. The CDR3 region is CASSEREGYYGYTF. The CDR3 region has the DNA TGTGCCAGCAGTGAAAGGGAGGGTTACTATGGCTACACCTTC. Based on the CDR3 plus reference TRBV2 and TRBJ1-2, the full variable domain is EPEVTQTPSHQVTQMGQEVILRCVPISNHLYFYWYRQILGQKVEFLVSFYNNEISEKSEIFDDQFSVERPDGSNFTLKIRSTKLEDSAMYFCASSEREGYYGYTFGSGTRLTVV.

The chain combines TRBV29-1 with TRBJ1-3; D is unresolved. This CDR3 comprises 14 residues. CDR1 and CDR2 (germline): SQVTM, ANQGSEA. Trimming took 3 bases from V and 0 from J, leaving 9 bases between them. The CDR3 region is CSVEVGVSGNTIYF. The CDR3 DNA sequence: TGCAGCGTTGAGGTTGGAGTCTCTGGAAACACCATATATTTT. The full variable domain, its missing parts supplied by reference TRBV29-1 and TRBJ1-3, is SAVISQKPSRDICQRGTSLTIQCQVDSQVTMMFWYRQQPGQSLTLIATANQGSEATYESGFVIDKFPISRPNLTFSTLTVSNMSPEDSSIYLCSVEVGVSGNTIYFGEGSWLTVV.

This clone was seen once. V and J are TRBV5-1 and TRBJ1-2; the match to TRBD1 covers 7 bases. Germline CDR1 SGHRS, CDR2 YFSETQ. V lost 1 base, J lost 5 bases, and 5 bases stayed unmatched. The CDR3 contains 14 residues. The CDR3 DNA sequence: TGCGCCAGCAGCTTGACAGGGGAAGGGTATGGCTACACCTTC. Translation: CASSLTGEGYGYTF.

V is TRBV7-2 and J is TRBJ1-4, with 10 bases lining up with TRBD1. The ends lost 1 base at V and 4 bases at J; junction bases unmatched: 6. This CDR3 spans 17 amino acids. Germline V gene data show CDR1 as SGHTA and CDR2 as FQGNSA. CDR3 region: CASSLGWTGGYNEKLFF. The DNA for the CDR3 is TGTGCCAGCAGCTTAGGATGGACAGGGGGATATAATGAAAAACTGTTTTTT.

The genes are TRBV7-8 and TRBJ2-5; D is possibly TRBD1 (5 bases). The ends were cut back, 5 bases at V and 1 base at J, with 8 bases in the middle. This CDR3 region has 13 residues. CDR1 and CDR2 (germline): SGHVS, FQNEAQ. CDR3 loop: CASSRQIQETQYF. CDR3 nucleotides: TGTGCCAGCAGCCGACAGATCCAAGAGACCCAGTACTTC.

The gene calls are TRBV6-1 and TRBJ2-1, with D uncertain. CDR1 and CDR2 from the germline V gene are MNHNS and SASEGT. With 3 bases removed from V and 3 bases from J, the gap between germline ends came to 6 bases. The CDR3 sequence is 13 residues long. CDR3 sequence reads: CASSDRLYNEQFF. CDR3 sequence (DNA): TGTGCCAGCAGTGACAGGCTCTACAATGAGCAGTTCTTC.

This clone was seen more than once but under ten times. The CDR3 protein is CASSPPGQGSNEQYF. As DNA, the CDR3 is TGTGCCAGCAGCCCCCCGGGACAGGGGAGTAACGAGCAGTACTTC. V is TRBV7-9 and J is TRBJ2-7; 10 nucleotides line up with TRBD1. Germline CDR1 reads SEHNR; CDR2 reads FQNEAQ (reference sequence). V dropped 5 bases and J dropped 5; count of bases not matched to a gene: 9. The CDR3 spans 15 residues.

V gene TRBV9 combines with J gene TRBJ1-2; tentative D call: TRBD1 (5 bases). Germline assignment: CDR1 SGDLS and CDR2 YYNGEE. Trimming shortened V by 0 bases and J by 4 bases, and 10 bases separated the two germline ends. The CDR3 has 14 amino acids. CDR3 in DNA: TGTGCCAGCAGCGTAGATAAGGGACTCTATGGCTACACCTTC. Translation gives CASSVDKGLYGYTF.

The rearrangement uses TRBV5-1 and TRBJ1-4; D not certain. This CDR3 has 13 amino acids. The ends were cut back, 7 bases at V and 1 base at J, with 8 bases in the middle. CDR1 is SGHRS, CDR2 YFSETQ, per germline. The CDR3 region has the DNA TGCGCCAGCGGGAGGAGAACTAATGAAAAACTGTTTTTT. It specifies CASGRRTNEKLFF.

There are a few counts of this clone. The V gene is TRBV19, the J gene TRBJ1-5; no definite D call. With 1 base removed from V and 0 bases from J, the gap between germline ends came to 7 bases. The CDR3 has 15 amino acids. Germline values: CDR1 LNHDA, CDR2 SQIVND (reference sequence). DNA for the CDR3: TGTGCCAGTAGTATAGTCGCAGTTAGCAATCAGCCCCAGCATTTT. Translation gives CASSIVAVSNQPQHF.

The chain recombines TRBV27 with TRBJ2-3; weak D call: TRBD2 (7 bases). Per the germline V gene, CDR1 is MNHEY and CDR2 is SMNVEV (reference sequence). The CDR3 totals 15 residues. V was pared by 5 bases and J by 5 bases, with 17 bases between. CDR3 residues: CASSEWEGGKDTQYF. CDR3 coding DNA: TGTGCCAGCAGTGAATGGGAGGGGGGGAAAGATACGCAGTATTTT.

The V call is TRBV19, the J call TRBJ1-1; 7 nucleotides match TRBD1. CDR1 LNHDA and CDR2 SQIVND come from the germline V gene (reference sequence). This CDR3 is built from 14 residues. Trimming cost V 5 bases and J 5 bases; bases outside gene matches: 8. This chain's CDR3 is CASSPRDRATEAFF. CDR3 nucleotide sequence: TGTGCCAGTAGTCCGAGAGACAGGGCGACTGAAGCTTTCTTT.

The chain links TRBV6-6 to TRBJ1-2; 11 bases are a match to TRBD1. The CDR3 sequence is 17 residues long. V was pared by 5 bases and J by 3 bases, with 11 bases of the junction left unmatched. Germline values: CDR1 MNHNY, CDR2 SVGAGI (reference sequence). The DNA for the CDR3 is TGTGCCAGCAGTCCATTTCCCGGACAGGGGGCTGACTATGGCTACACCTTC. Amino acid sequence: CASSPFPGQGADYGYTF.